The next 27 T cell receptor beta chains were all read from a single sample in a study of T cell responses to AZD1222 COVID-19 vaccine. The repertoire was sequenced with immunoSEQ multiplex PCR; TCRdb's copy has only in-frame clones and lacks some. The sample consists of 90,000 to 120,000 clones, about 90% of them appearing once. Sequencing was performed on peripheral blood, taken 28 days after the second AZD1222 dose. All receptors come from an adult who received the AZD1222 COVID-19 vaccine.

This clone appeared a few times. Distinct nucleotide sequences in the sample also encode this CDR3. J is TRBJ2-7 and V is TRBV7-3; 8 bases line up with TRBD1. Germline V gene data show CDR1 as SGHTA and CDR2 as FQGTGA. V shed 5 bases, J shed 4 bases, and the junction held 4 bases outside the gene matches. The CDR3 extends over 13 amino acids. Here the CDR3 reads CASSPGQGYEQYF. The CDR3 DNA is TGTGCCAGCAGCCCCGGACAGGGTTACGAGCAGTACTTC.

This clone was observed once. This chain uses TRBV30 with TRBJ1-2; 7 positions match TRBD1. The CDR3 totals 13 residues. Germline CDR1 reads GTSNPN; CDR2 reads SVGIG (reference sequence). V was clipped by 1 base and J by 4 bases; unmatched bases: 3. CDR3 sequence: CAWSARTGYGYTF. The CDR3 DNA reads as TGTGCCTGGAGTGCAAGGACAGGCTATGGCTACACCTTC.

The chain couples TRBV28 to TRBJ1-1; D remains ambiguous. This CDR3 spans 15 amino acids. The V and J ends lost 6 bases and 2 bases respectively, with 16 bases between them. The germline gives CDR1 MDHEN, CDR2 SYDVKM. CDR3 region: CASRKGAPPNTEAFF. Written as DNA, the CDR3 is TGTGCCAGCAGGAAGGGAGCCCCTCCTAACACTGAAGCTTTCTTT.

The J gene is TRBJ1-2, the V gene TRBV25-1; 10 bases line up with TRBD1. With 8 bases clipped from V and 7 bases from J, the junction kept 10 bases outside the gene matches. This CDR3 has 14 amino acids. Germline lookup yields CDR1 MGHDK and CDR2 SYGVNS. For the CDR3, the DNA is TGTGCCAGCTCCCCTCGCGGGACAGGGGTTGGCTACACCTTC. It specifies CASSPRGTGVGYTF.

V gene TRBV6-2 or TRBV6-3 combines with J gene TRBJ1-5; 7 bases match TRBD1. The germline V gene has CDR1 MNHEY and CDR2 SVGEGT. V lost 4 bases to trimming and J lost 2 bases; unmatched junction nucleotides: 8. There are 16 residues in the CDR3. CDR3 residues: CASSSPQGTGNQPQHF. The CDR3 region has the DNA TGTGCCAGCAGTTCCCCGCAGGGGACAGGCAATCAGCCCCAGCATTTT.

In regard to this clone: This sample includes further DNA sequences coding for the same CDR3. The J gene is TRBJ1-6, the V gene TRBV6-5; 9 bases agree with TRBD1. Trimming cost V 6 bases and J 10 bases; bases outside gene matches: 7. From germline, CDR1 is MNHEY and CDR2 SVGAGI. CDR3 size: 14 residues. In DNA, the CDR3 is TGTGCCAGCAGCCCCGACAGGGGGAGGTCACCCCTCCACTTT. Translation gives CASSPDRGRSPLHF.

J is TRBJ1-6 and V is TRBV15; D perhaps matches TRBD1 (5 bases). Germline CDR1 and CDR2: LNHNV and YYDKDF (reference sequence). Trimming cost V 5 bases and J 0 bases, with 17 bases left between them. The CDR3 is 18 amino acids. CDR3: CATSGGGGMSSYNSPLHF. As DNA, the CDR3 is TGTGCCACCAGCGGCGGGGGGGGAATGAGCTCCTATAATTCACCCCTCCACTTT.

V usage is TRBV7-2 and J usage is TRBJ2-7; D gene uncertain. V was cut by 1 base and J by 1 base, with 14 bases left in between. Germline V gene sequence: CDR1 SGHTA, CDR2 FQGNSA. The CDR3 consists of 16 residues. The DNA of the CDR3 is TGTGCCAGCAGCTTAGTAGGTGAGGTACTTTCCTACGAGCAGTACTTC. Its protein product is CASSLVGEVLSYEQYF.

The chain combines TRBV2 with TRBJ1-5; 9 bases match TRBD1. Germline V gives CDR1 SNHLY, CDR2 FYNNEI. CDR3 length equals 15 residues. Losses at the gene ends were 7 bases for V and 6 bases for J; bases not matched to a gene: 10. The CDR3 DNA reads as TGTGCCAGCACTTTGGGACAGGGATTCAGTCAGCCCCAGCATTTT. It codes for CASTLGQGFSQPQHF.

J is TRBJ2-4 and V is TRBV2, with no clear D. Germline V gives CDR1 SNHLY, CDR2 FYNNEI. The V end lost 7 bases, the J end lost 5 bases, and 9 bases lay between the germline ends. The CDR3 has 12 amino acids. CDR3 nucleotides: TGTGCCAGCACTCGGACCGAAAACATTCAGTACTTC. This translates into CASTRTENIQYF. The full variable domain, its missing parts supplied by reference TRBV2 and TRBJ2-4, is EPEVTQTPSHQVTQMGQEVILRCVPISNHLYFYWYRQILGQKVEFLVSFYNNEISEKSEIFDDQFSVERPDGSNFTLKIRSTKLEDSAMYFCASTRTENIQYFGAGTRLSVL.

The chain couples TRBV28 to TRBJ1-6; D might be TRBD1 (5 bases). This CDR3 is 16 amino acids long. V was cut by 10 bases and J by 0 bases, with 16 bases left in between. The V gene's germline CDR1 is MDHEN and CDR2 SYDVKM. In DNA, the CDR3 is TGTGCCACCGCCCCCGGGGGGATCTCCTATAATTCACCCCTCCACTTT. It yields the protein CATAPGGISYNSPLHF.

The rearrangement uses TRBV5-1 and TRBJ1-6; D might be TRBD1 (6 bases). Looked up from germline, CDR1 is SGHRS and CDR2 is YFSETQ. Trimming took 3 bases from V and 8 from J, leaving 15 bases between them. CDR3 size: 15 residues. CDR3 protein: CASSSRTALDSPLHF. The CDR3 DNA is TGCGCCAGCAGCTCGCGGACAGCCTTAGATTCACCCCTCCACTTT.

The V and J genes are TRBV6-6 and TRBJ2-2; D is perhaps TRBD1 (6 bases). The CDR3 covers 16 residues. CDR1 is MNHNY and CDR2 is SVGAGI in the germline V gene (reference sequence). The ends were cut back, 7 bases at V and 0 bases at J, with 15 bases in the middle. CDR3 in amino acids: CASTVEGHTNTGELFF. In DNA, the CDR3 is TGTGCCAGCACCGTAGAGGGACATACGAACACCGGGGAGCTGTTTTTT.

The gene calls are TRBV2 and TRBJ1-5; D is ambiguous. Germline V gene data show CDR1 as SNHLY and CDR2 as FYNNEI. Trimming left V 0 bases short and J 1 base short, with 7 bases between. The CDR3 has 15 amino acids. Here the CDR3 DNA reads TGTGCCAGCAGTGAAGCAGGGTTGAGCAATCAGCCCCAGCATTTT. Its translation is CASSEAGLSNQPQHF.

V gene TRBV5-4 combines with J gene TRBJ2-3; TRBD2 aligns across 8 bases. The CDR3 has 14 residues. V was clipped by 4 bases and J by 0 bases; unmatched bases: 1. Per germline, CDR1 SGHNT and CDR2 YYREEE (reference sequence). The CDR3, as DNA: TGTGCCAGCAGCCGGGGGGGTAGCACAGATACGCAGTATTTT. Translated, it gives CASSRGGSTDTQYF. The full variable domain, in which reference TRBV5-4 and TRBJ2-3 provide the parts outside the CDR3, is ETGVTQSPTHLIKTRGQQVTLRCSSQSGHNTVSWYQQALGQGPQFIFQYYREEENGRGNFPPRFSGLQFPNYSSELNVNALELDDSALYLCASSRGGSTDTQYFGPGTRLTVL.

The chain has TRBV6-5 and TRBJ1-4; D is unclear. Trimming pared 5 bases from V and 3 bases from J, leaving 10 bases between. Germline V gene data show CDR1 as MNHEY and CDR2 as SVGAGI. This CDR3 is built from 14 residues. The CDR3 protein is CASSPRESNEKLFF. The CDR3 DNA follows: TGTGCCAGCAGTCCTCGGGAGTCTAATGAAAAACTGTTTTTT.

CDR3 amino acids: CASSPPGRTRMGYGYTF. The CDR3 DNA is TGTGCCAGCTCACCACCGGGACGCACGAGAATGGGGTATGGCTACACCTTC. V gene TRBV18 combines with J gene TRBJ1-2, with D possibly matching TRBD1 (5 bases). The CDR3 extends over 17 amino acids. V dropped 0 bases and J dropped 5 bases, with 19 bases sitting between them. CDR1 KGHSH and CDR2 LQKENI come from the germline V gene.

The chain couples TRBV5-1 to TRBJ1-1, with D uncertain. Trimming shortened V by 1 base and J by 0 bases, and 13 bases separated the two germline ends. The CDR3 loop spans 16 amino acids. Germline V CDR1 and CDR2: SGHRS, YFSETQ. CDR3 loop: CASSLPGSGMNTEAFF. The CDR3 region has the DNA TGCGCCAGCAGCTTGCCCGGGTCCGGGATGAACACTGAAGCTTTCTTT.

V gene TRBV18 combines with J gene TRBJ1-4; D is possibly TRBD1 (6 bases). Trimming removed 3 bases from V and 8 bases from J, with 16 bases in between. The CDR3 is 15 amino acids. Germline values: CDR1 KGHSH, CDR2 LQKENI. The CDR3 sequence is CASSPLGRGEEKLFF. The CDR3 DNA sequence: TGTGCCAGCTCACCCCTTGGAAGGGGGGAAGAAAAACTGTTTTTT. The entire variable domain, with the rest obtained from reference TRBV18 and TRBJ1-4, is as follows: NAGVMQNPRHLVRRRGQEARLRCSPMKGHSHVYWYRQLPEEGLKFMVYLQKENIIDESGMPKERFSAEFPKEGPSILRIQQVVRGDSAAYFCASSPLGRGEEKLFFGSGTQLSVL.

This sequence joins TRBV7-2 and TRBJ1-2, with TRBD1 matching 8 bases. Germline V gene sequence: CDR1 SGHTA, CDR2 FQGNSA. The CDR3 sequence is 13 residues long. J gave up 8 bases and V 2 bases, and 4 bases lay outside the gene matches. The CDR3 nucleotides are TGTGCCAGCAGCTTAATCGGACAGGGAGGCTACACCTTC. Translated, it gives CASSLIGQGGYTF.

V usage is TRBV2 and J usage is TRBJ1-4; the D is unclear. This CDR3 has 14 amino acids. Between the trimmed V and J ends, which lost 8 bases and 4 bases, there was a span of 14 bases. Germline V CDR1 and CDR2: SNHLY, FYNNEI. The CDR3 reads CASGVRQDNEKLFF. The CDR3 bases are TGTGCCAGCGGGGTGAGGCAGGATAATGAAAAACTGTTTTTT.

CDR3 nucleotides: TGTGCCACCGGGCTAGCGGGACGGAACCAAGAGACCCAGTACTTC. It is translated as CATGLAGRNQETQYF. V usage is TRBV5-4 and J usage is TRBJ2-5; 9 nucleotides align to TRBD2. The CDR3 contains 15 residues. V lost 9 bases and J lost 0; bases outside the gene matches: 9. Germline CDR1 is SGHNT and CDR2 is YYREEE (reference sequence).

The count of this clone is one. The rearrangement links TRBV27 to TRBJ1-1; D gene unclear. This CDR3 is built from 14 residues. Per germline, CDR1 MNHEY and CDR2 SMNVEV (reference sequence). V was trimmed by 6 bases and J by 1 base, leaving 12 bases between them. The CDR3 DNA is TGTGCCAGCAGAGAAGGCAGGACGAACACTGAAGCTTTCTTT. It translates to CASREGRTNTEAFF.

This clone was counted a few times. The V gene is TRBV28, the J gene TRBJ2-3; the D is unclear. The CDR3 is made up of 15 amino acids. The germline V gene encodes CDR1 MDHEN and CDR2 SYDVKM. Trimming took off 7 bases at V and 6 bases at J, with 20 bases between the two ends. For the CDR3, the DNA is TGTGCCAGCATTCAGCCGGGTCGGGCCCCGGATACGCAGTATTTT. It yields the protein CASIQPGRAPDTQYF.

The chain carries TRBV4-2 and TRBJ1-4, with D hard to call. V dropped 4 bases and J dropped 2 bases, with 11 bases sitting between them. The CDR3 totals 15 residues. The germline CDR1 and CDR2 sequences are LGHNA and YNFKEQ. The CDR3 sequence is CASSPSGNTNEKLFF. CDR3 bases: TGTGCCAGCAGCCCAAGCGGGAACACTAATGAAAAACTGTTTTTT.

CDR3 sequence (DNA): TGTGCCACCAGTGGACCGGACAGTAAGAGGCTTTATGAGCAGTTCTTC. Translation: CATSGPDSKRLYEQFF. The genes are TRBV24-1 and TRBJ2-1, with a weak D call TRBD1 (6 bases). V was cut by 5 bases and J by 8 bases, with 21 bases left in between. Germline V gene sequence: CDR1 KGHDR, CDR2 SFDVKD. This CDR3 contains 16 residues.

The gene calls are TRBV5-6 and TRBJ2-3; 9 bases agree with TRBD2. Germline CDR1 SGHDT, CDR2 YYEEEE. V shed 4 bases and J 4 bases; nucleotides not matched to a gene: 13. The CDR3 covers 17 residues. The CDR3 bases are TGTGCCAGCAGCACCGGCCGCTTTAGCGGGGGTGCAGATACGCAGTATTTT. This encodes CASSTGRFSGGADTQYF. Filled out from reference TRBV5-6 and TRBJ2-3, the complete variable domain reads DAGVTQSPTHLIKTRGQQVTLRCSPKSGHDTVSWYQQALGQGPQFIFQYYEEEERQRGNFPDRFSGHQFPNYSSELNVNALLLGDSALYLCASSTGRFSGGADTQYFGPGTRLTVL.